The 9 T cell receptor beta chains below come from one sample, sequenced in a study of cytomegalovirus exposure and HLA in healthy donors. In the PCR, 60 Vbeta and 13 Jbeta primers were used. Generated by immunoSEQ multiplex PCR, the TCRdb table keeps only in-frame clones and is missing some. The sample consists of roughly 130,000 clones, about 76% of them appearing once. Sequenced input: PBMCs. Every receptor here comes from a female donor in good health and CMV-seronegative.

V and J are TRBV29-1 and TRBJ2-7, with a weak D call TRBD1 (6 bases). Looked up from germline, CDR1 is SQVTM and CDR2 is ANQGSEA. CDR3 length: 13 amino acids. The germline V and J ends were trimmed by 4 bases and 0 bases, with 10 bases remaining between them. The CDR3 region is CSVVGGSSYEQYF. In DNA form, the CDR3 reads TGCAGCGTTGTAGGGGGTTCCTCCTACGAGCAGTACTTC.

The chain combines TRBV5-4 with TRBJ1-5; a possible D gene is TRBD1 (6 bases). The CDR3 contains 14 residues. V was clipped by 9 bases and J by 5 bases, with 18 bases between them. Germline V CDR1 and CDR2: SGHNT, YYREEE (reference sequence). As DNA, the CDR3 is TGTGCCACCCAGGACAGATCCATGGATCAGCCCCAGCATTTT. Protein: CATQDRSMDQPQHF.

The CDR3 nucleotides read TGTGCCAGCAGTGAGACCAGGTACGAGCAGTACTTC. Translation: CASSETRYEQYF. This sequence joins TRBV2 and TRBJ2-7; D not resolved. The CDR3 covers 12 residues. The germline gives CDR1 SNHLY, CDR2 FYNNEI. V gave up 3 bases and J gave up 4 bases, with 7 bases separating them.

The genes are TRBV5-4 and TRBJ1-2, with 7 bases aligning to TRBD1. Germline CDR1 and CDR2: SGHNT and YYREEE (reference sequence). The CDR3 runs 14 residues. J gave up 8 bases and V 0 bases, and 7 bases lay outside the gene matches. The CDR3 coding sequence is TGTGCCAGCAGCTTGGCAGGGGGGCTTCAGGGCTACACCTTC. Translated, it gives CASSLAGGLQGYTF.

This clone was recorded a few times. The chain uses TRBV9 and TRBJ2-1, with TRBD2 matching 11 bases. The germline gives CDR1 SGDLS, CDR2 YYNGEE. The V gene end was trimmed by 3 bases and the J gene end by 4 bases; junction bases not matched to a gene: 3. The CDR3 contains 15 residues. The CDR3 bases are TGTGCCAGCAGCGAACGACTAGCGGGGTACAATGAGCAGTTCTTC. Encoded protein: CASSERLAGYNEQFF.

V and J are TRBV27 and TRBJ2-7; perhaps TRBD1 as D (6 bases). With 0 bases removed from V and 0 bases from J, the gap between germline ends came to 12 bases. The CDR3 runs to 16 residues. In germline, CDR1 is MNHEY, CDR2 SMNVEV (reference sequence). CDR3 sequence: CASSLSGAPSSYEQYF. CDR3 bases: TGTGCCAGCAGTTTATCGGGGGCCCCAAGCTCCTACGAGCAGTACTTC.

V is TRBV7-9 and J is TRBJ2-7, with TRBD2 as a possible D gene (6 bases). The germline gives CDR1 SEHNR, CDR2 FQNEAQ (reference sequence). The ends were cut back, 5 bases at V and 0 bases at J, with 17 bases in the middle. The CDR3 is made up of 16 amino acids. Here the CDR3 DNA reads TGTGCCAGCAGCACCCCCGGGAGCGGAACCTCCTACGAGCAGTACTTC. Protein: CASSTPGSGTSYEQYF.

In DNA, the CDR3 is TGCGCCAGCAGCCAAGGTCTAGGGGGCAGAGATACGCAGTATTTT. Protein product: CASSQGLGGRDTQYF. The chain uses TRBV4-3 and TRBJ2-3, with 7 bases lining up with TRBD1. V gave up 1 base and J gave up 5 bases; unmatched junction bases: 6. CDR1 is LGHNA and CDR2 is YSLEER in the germline V gene. The CDR3 is made up of 15 amino acids.

The chain has TRBV28 and TRBJ1-3; D call uncertain. Germline values: CDR1 MDHEN, CDR2 SYDVKM. The CDR3 runs to 14 residues. The germline V and J ends were trimmed by 6 bases and 0 bases, with 9 bases remaining between them. The CDR3 sequence: CASSFRDSGNTIYF. CDR3 DNA: TGTGCCAGCAGCTTTCGGGACTCTGGAAACACCATATATTTT.